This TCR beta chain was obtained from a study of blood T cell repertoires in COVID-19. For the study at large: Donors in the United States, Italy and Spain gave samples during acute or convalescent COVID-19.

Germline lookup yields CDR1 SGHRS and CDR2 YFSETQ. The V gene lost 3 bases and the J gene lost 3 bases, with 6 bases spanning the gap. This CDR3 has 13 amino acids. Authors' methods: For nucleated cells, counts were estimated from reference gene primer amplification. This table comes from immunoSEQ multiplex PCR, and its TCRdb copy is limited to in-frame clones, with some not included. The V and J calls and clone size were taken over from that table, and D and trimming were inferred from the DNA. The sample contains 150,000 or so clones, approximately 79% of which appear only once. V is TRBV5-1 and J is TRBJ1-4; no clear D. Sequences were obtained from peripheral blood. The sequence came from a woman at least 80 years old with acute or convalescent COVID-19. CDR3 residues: CASSSSPNEKLFF. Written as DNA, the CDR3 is TGCGCCAGCAGCTCGAGCCCTAATGAAAAACTGTTTTTT. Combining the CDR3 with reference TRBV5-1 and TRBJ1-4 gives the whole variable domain KAGVTQTPRYLIKTRGQQVTLSCSPISGHRSVSWYQQTPGQGLQFLFEYFSETQRNKGNFPGRFSGRQFSNSRSEMNVSTLELGDSALYLCASSSSPNEKLFFGSGTQLSVL.